This entry lists 3 T cell receptor beta chains sequenced from one sample in a study of T cell responses to AZD1222 COVID-19 vaccine (dated by TCRdb to the early 2020s). What this sample's time point label stands for: about 28 days (+/-7) after the second vaccine dose. The protocol used for the library was the immunoSEQ multiplex PCR assay. TCRdb took this table from immuneACCESS and kept in-frame rearrangements with V and J called. Such tables lack part of the clones; where checked against another copy, unresolved V genes explain under half of the gap, and the rest is unexplained. The table for this sample lists about 180,000 clones; roughly 88% of them were counted only once. Of the sample, roughly 11% is held by the ten largest clones. This material consisted of peripheral blood, taken 28 days after the second AZD1222 dose. The receptors come from an adult who received the AZD1222 COVID-19 vaccine.

Concerning this clone: Additional DNA sequences in this sample encode the identical CDR3. V is TRBV7-2 and J is TRBJ1-5; D unresolved. V lost 0 bases and J lost 0, with 9 bases in between. The CDR3 spans 16 residues. Germline CDR1 reads SGHTA; CDR2 reads FQGNSA. CDR3 DNA: TGTGCCAGCAGCTTAGCGGGAGGTTATAGCAATCAGCCCCAGCATTTT. This gives the protein CASSLAGGYSNQPQHF.

The rearrangement joins TRBV20-1 to TRBJ2-5; TRBD1 matches at 7 bases. The CDR3 is 11 residues long. Germline assignment: CDR1 DFQATT and CDR2 SNEGSKA (reference sequence). J lost 7 bases, V lost 3 bases, and 2 bases had no gene match. The chain's CDR3 is CSARDRMTQYF. The CDR3 nucleotides read TGCAGTGCTAGGGACAGGATGACCCAGTACTTC.

The CDR3 is CSVAPDRLYGYTF. The CDR3 DNA is TGCAGCGTTGCCCCTGACAGGCTCTATGGCTACACCTTC. The chain carries TRBV29-1 and TRBJ1-2; D is perhaps TRBD1 (6 bases). Trimming removed 4 bases at V and 4 bases at J, with 13 bases between. The CDR3 covers 13 residues. Per the germline V gene, CDR1 is SQVTM and CDR2 is ANQGSEA.